One TCR beta chain is described in this entry. These data come from a study of T cell responses to AZD1222 COVID-19 vaccine. Method: immunoSEQ multiplex PCR; TCRdb's copy keeps in-frame clones and lacks some. The sample carries 150,000 to 200,000 clones, about 92% recorded once. Sequenced here: peripheral blood, sampled 28 days after the second AZD1222 dose. This clonotype was sampled from an adult who received the AZD1222 COVID-19 vaccine.

CDR3: CASSTRGVEQYF. CDR3 DNA sequence: TGCGCCAGCAGCACCCGGGGGGTCGAGCAGTACTTC. This chain links TRBV5-1 with TRBJ2-7, with 7 positions matching TRBD2. Germline V gene lookup returns CDR1 SGHRS and CDR2 YFSETQ. With 4 bases clipped from V and 6 bases from J, the junction kept 4 bases outside the gene matches. This CDR3 comprises 12 residues.